The rows below give T cell receptor beta chains drawn from one sample of a study of regulatory T cells in long-lasting Graves disease. TCRdb re-called the multiplex PCR reads through MiXCR, storing one row per CDR3 protein. Here the sample spans more than 450,000 distinct CDR3 sequences, 12% being singletons. The sample was also reused in another study, on T cells in Graves' hyperthyroidism and ophthalmopathy.

The source was peripheral blood mononuclear cells (PBMCs), collected at new diagnosis, from a patient treated with antithyroid drugs. These receptors all come from a woman in her 30s with Graves disease. CDR3s leave out the opening cysteine and the closing phenylalanine or tryptophan.

v_call: TRBV28
j_call: TRBJ2-3
cdr3_aa: ASSPYRGITDTQY

v_call: TRBV11-3
j_call: TRBJ1-1
cdr3_aa: ASSLWENTEAF

v_call: TRBV7-2
j_call: TRBJ1-5
cdr3_aa: ASSLVLGSLNQPQH

v_call: TRBV6-2/TRBV6-3
j_call: TRBJ2-7
cdr3_aa: ASSYAGTSGNEQY

v_call: TRBV3-1
j_call: TRBJ1-2
cdr3_aa: ASSRQESNYGYT

v_call: TRBV30
j_call: TRBJ1-5
cdr3_aa: AWTGEGNQPQH

v_call: TRBV11-1
j_call: TRBJ2-1
cdr3_aa: ASSSQQLAGVANEQF

v_call: TRBV29-1
j_call: TRBJ2-7
cdr3_aa: SVIAGDWYEQY

v_call: TRBV20-1
j_call: TRBJ2-1
cdr3_aa: SASDQNNEQF

v_call: TRBV18
j_call: TRBJ2-2
cdr3_aa: ASSGQNTGELF

v_call: TRBV5-6
j_call: TRBJ1-3
cdr3_aa: ASSLVDRGTGNTIY

v_call: TRBV7-9
j_call: TRBJ2-1
cdr3_aa: ASSWSGEGF

v_call: TRBV5-1
j_call: TRBJ2-2
cdr3_aa: ASSISGRSDTGELF

v_call: TRBV9
j_call: TRBJ2-2
cdr3_aa: ASSASGTSGSGELF

v_call: TRBV14
j_call: TRBJ2-7
cdr3_aa: ASSPPGGRSYEQY

v_call: TRBV19
j_call: TRBJ1-1
cdr3_aa: ASSTRWPGNTEAF

v_call: TRBV28
j_call: TRBJ2-3
cdr3_aa: ASSLWGTSGISTDTQY

v_call: TRBV5-5
j_call: TRBJ1-4
cdr3_aa: ASSQAESYGWRDEKLF

v_call: TRBV19
j_call: TRBJ2-5
cdr3_aa: ASSTMYQETQY